The 2 T cell receptor beta chains below come from one sample, sequenced in a study of cytomegalovirus exposure and HLA in healthy donors. Data came from immunoSEQ multiplex PCR; TCRdb stores just in-frame clones and leaves some out. The profile shows around 60,000 clones, 85% to 95% of them singletons. The sequencing sample was made of PBMCs. The receptors were gathered from a young woman in good health and CMV-seropositive.

Only a few counts were recorded for this clone. The chain is built from TRBV4-2 and TRBJ2-7; 8 positions agree with TRBD2. Germline CDR1 LGHNA, CDR2 YNFKEQ. With V trimmed by 0 bases and J by 3 bases, 4 bases remained unmatched. This CDR3 spans 15 amino acids. CDR3 bases: TGTGCCAGCAGCCAAGATAGCCTAGCGGGCTACGAGCAGTACTTC. Encoded protein: CASSQDSLAGYEQYF.

This sequence joins TRBV5-4 and TRBJ1-2; possible D gene TRBD1, 5 bases. CDR3 length: 15 residues. From germline, CDR1 is SGHNT and CDR2 YYREEE (reference sequence). Trimming cost V 4 bases and J 0 bases, with 13 bases left between them. CDR3 DNA: TGTGCCAGCAGCAACCCAGGGTCTTCTAACTATGGCTACACCTTC. Translation gives CASSNPGSSNYGYTF. The variable domain in full, completed from reference TRBV5-4 and TRBJ1-2, reads ETGVTQSPTHLIKTRGQQVTLRCSSQSGHNTVSWYQQALGQGPQFIFQYYREEENGRGNFPPRFSGLQFPNYSSELNVNALELDDSALYLCASSNPGSSNYGYTFGSGTRLTVV.